A single sample gave rise to the 25 T cell receptor beta chains below, sequenced in a study of blood T cell repertoires in COVID-19. The data were produced by immunoSEQ multiplex PCR, yet TCRdb's version contains in-frame clones alone and is incomplete. The sample holds about 280,000 clones, approximately 81% seen once. Specimen: PBMCs or T cells enriched from blood (not recorded which). Receptors were obtained from a woman between 45 and 60 years old who had recovered from COVID-19.

A few counts support this clone. The chain carries TRBV5-1 and TRBJ2-2, with 7 positions matching TRBD1. J was trimmed by 4 bases and V by 7 bases; bases with no gene match: 13. The CDR3 consists of 16 residues. Germline V lookup: CDR1 SGHRS, CDR2 YFSETQ. CDR3 bases: TGCGCCAGCGGGCCTCAGGGGGTACTTAGCACCGGGGAGCTGTTTTTT. It encodes CASGPQGVLSTGELFF.

This clone showed up just once. V usage is TRBV7-6 and J usage is TRBJ2-7; 7 bases are a match to TRBD2. Germline lookup yields CDR1 SGHVS and CDR2 FNYEAQ. This CDR3 spans 15 amino acids. V shed 5 bases and J 6 bases; nucleotides not matched to a gene: 13. This CDR3 reads CASSIGRGGTREQYF. The CDR3 region has the DNA TGTGCCAGCAGCATAGGGAGGGGAGGGACCCGCGAGCAGTACTTC.

The chain recombines TRBV24-1 with TRBJ2-1; 13 positions agree with TRBD2. The CDR3 runs 16 residues. From germline, CDR1 is KGHDR and CDR2 SFDVKD. Trimming removed 3 bases from V and 10 bases from J; junction bases left unmatched: 8. CDR3 DNA: TGTGCCACCAGTGATCCCGGGACTAGCGGGATAGCGGAGCAGTTCTTC. Residues: CATSDPGTSGIAEQFF.

The gene calls are TRBV2 and TRBJ2-7; TRBD2 matches at 7 bases. There are 15 residues in the CDR3. Germline assignment: CDR1 SNHLY and CDR2 FYNNEI. Trimming at V came to 7 bases and at J to 3 bases, leaving 12 bases not matched to a gene. The CDR3 spells CASTEGRGLGYEQYF. In nucleotides, the CDR3 is TGTGCCAGCACAGAAGGGAGGGGACTGGGCTACGAGCAGTACTTC.

The chain joins TRBV3-1 (or the pseudogene TRBV3-2) to TRBJ2-2; 7 positions match TRBD1. This CDR3 spans 16 amino acids. Germline lookup yields CDR1 LGHDT and CDR2 YNNKEL (reference sequence). V gave up 5 bases and J gave up 1 base; unmatched junction bases: 7. The CDR3 sequence is CASSGRDSQNTGELFF. The DNA for the CDR3 is TGTGCCAGCAGCGGCCGGGACAGCCAGAACACCGGGGAGCTGTTTTTT.

This chain uses TRBV7-2 with TRBJ2-1, with a tentative D call TRBD2 (6 bases). The germline V gene has CDR1 SGHTA and CDR2 FQGNSA. This CDR3 region has 16 residues. V lost 3 bases to trimming and J lost 6 bases, with 18 bases between them. The CDR3 DNA reads as TGTGCCAGCAGCTTCCTGGGGGGTGGAGTGGGCAATGAGCAGTTCTTC. Translation: CASSFLGGGVGNEQFF.

This clone was seen a single time. The chain couples TRBV7-2 to TRBJ2-1, with 8 bases fitting TRBD2. This CDR3 has 17 residues. The trim removed 5 bases at V and 9 bases at J, leaving 18 bases unmatched. Germline V gene lookup returns CDR1 SGHTA and CDR2 FQGNSA. CDR3 in DNA: TGTGCCAGCAGCAACCAGGGACTAGTTGGTCGGATGGGTGAGCAGTTCTTC. It codes for CASSNQGLVGRMGEQFF.

The chain has TRBV6-1 and TRBJ2-7, with a tentative D call TRBD2 (6 bases). The CDR3 runs to 15 residues. Trimming pared 0 bases from V and 2 bases from J, leaving 11 bases between. The germline V gene has CDR1 MNHNS and CDR2 SASEGT. The CDR3 DNA reads TGTGCCAGCAGTGAAGCAGGGACTGGAACCTACGAGCAGTACTTC. This translates into CASSEAGTGTYEQYF.

This clone was recorded a few times. This chain uses TRBV5-6 with TRBJ2-7, with 8 bases that match TRBD1. CDR1 SGHDT and CDR2 YYEEEE come from the germline V gene. V was pared by 1 base and J by 1 base, with 7 bases of the junction left unmatched. The CDR3 extends over 16 amino acids. The CDR3 region has the DNA TGTGCCAGCAGCTTGTGGGGGACAGGTATTTCCTACGAGCAGTACTTC. This gives the protein CASSLWGTGISYEQYF.

The chain combines TRBV2 with TRBJ2-7; 7 nucleotides line up with TRBD2. The CDR3 runs to 15 residues. The junction had 7 bases not matched to a gene; V was cut back by 2 bases and J by 3 bases. Germline loops: CDR1 SNHLY, CDR2 FYNNEI. The CDR3 protein is CASSERDSGFYEQYF. In DNA, the CDR3 is TGTGCCAGCAGTGAACGTGATAGCGGGTTCTACGAGCAGTACTTC. Complete variable domain (other parts from reference TRBV2 and TRBJ2-7): EPEVTQTPSHQVTQMGQEVILRCVPISNHLYFYWYRQILGQKVEFLVSFYNNEISEKSEIFDDQFSVERPDGSNFTLKIRSTKLEDSAMYFCASSERDSGFYEQYFGPGTRLTVT.

This clone was counted a few times. CDR3 nucleotides: TGTGCCAGCAGCCAACAGGGAAGGAGAAAGGAGTTTTTT. It translates to CASSQQGRRKEFF. The rearrangement joins TRBV5-4 to TRBJ1-4, with TRBD1 as a possible D gene (6 bases). V was shortened by 4 bases and J by 16 bases, with 20 bases between the two germline ends. Looked up from germline, CDR1 is SGHNT and CDR2 is YYREEE (reference sequence). This CDR3 comprises 13 residues.

The chain combines TRBV10-3 with TRBJ2-7, with 8 bases that match TRBD2. This CDR3 has 14 amino acids. Germline V gene sequence: CDR1 ENHRY, CDR2 SYGVKD. V lost 10 bases to trimming and J lost 7 bases; unmatched junction nucleotides: 15. The CDR3 sequence is CATSFGAGVGEQYF. In DNA, the CDR3 is TGTGCCACTTCCTTTGGAGCGGGAGTAGGGGAGCAGTACTTC.

The chain combines TRBV18 with TRBJ1-1; 7 nucleotides line up with TRBD1. This CDR3 is 14 amino acids long. The V gene end was trimmed by 3 bases and the J gene end by 8 bases; junction bases not matched to a gene: 9. CDR1 is KGHSH, CDR2 LQKENI, per germline. This chain's CDR3 is CASSPQQGLTEAFF. CDR3 bases: TGTGCCAGCTCACCCCAACAGGGGCTGACCGAAGCTTTCTTT.

This chain joins TRBV24-1 and TRBJ1-1, with a tentative D call TRBD1 (6 bases). V dropped 7 bases and J dropped 3 bases, with 14 bases sitting between them. This CDR3 has 14 residues. In germline, CDR1 is KGHDR, CDR2 SFDVKD. The CDR3 DNA follows: TGTGCCACCAGACACAGGGATCAGGACACTGAAGCTTTCTTT. This encodes CATRHRDQDTEAFF.

This chain connects TRBV6-5 to TRBJ1-5, with 7 bases that match TRBD1. With 6 bases clipped from V and 1 base from J, the junction kept 6 bases outside the gene matches. This CDR3 contains 15 residues. Germline V lookup: CDR1 MNHEY, CDR2 SVGAGI. The CDR3 sequence: CASRKRGPSNQPQHF. DNA for the CDR3: TGTGCCAGCAGAAAAAGGGGGCCGAGCAATCAGCCCCAGCATTTT.

V gene TRBV29-1 combines with J gene TRBJ1-1; unclear D gene. The CDR3 spans 11 residues. The V end lost 6 bases, the J end lost 7 bases, and 12 bases lay between the germline ends. Germline V gene data show CDR1 as SQVTM and CDR2 as ANQGSEA. CDR3 region: CSVAVAFEAFF. The CDR3 nucleotides read TGCAGCGTGGCAGTAGCCTTTGAAGCTTTCTTT.

The CDR3 sequence: CSAPTRSIQYF. Written as DNA, the CDR3 is TGCAGTGCTCCGACTAGAAGCATTCAGTACTTC. The chain carries TRBV20-1 and TRBJ2-4; tentatively, D is TRBD2 (6 bases). The CDR3 covers 11 residues. Germline CDR1 is DFQATT and CDR2 is SNEGSKA (reference sequence). V dropped 5 bases and J dropped 9 bases, with 11 bases sitting between them.

CDR3 nucleotide sequence: TGCGCCAGCAGCCAAATGGGGGGGAATGGCGTCAATGAGCAGTTCTTC. This gives the protein CASSQMGGNGVNEQFF. The chain couples TRBV4-1 to TRBJ2-1; 7 bases agree with TRBD2. The junction had 10 bases not matched to a gene; V was cut back by 2 bases and J by 6 bases. Germline CDR1 MGHRA, CDR2 YSYEKL. This CDR3 region has 16 residues.

DNA of the CDR3: TGTGCCAGCAGCGGAGGGACAGGGGGCGTTGAATACGAGCAGTACTTC. This translates into CASSGGTGGVEYEQYF. The V and J genes are TRBV5-6 and TRBJ2-7; 12 bases fit TRBD1. The length of the CDR3 is 16 residues. Germline trimming cut 4 bases from V and 4 bases from J; bases unmatched to any gene: 9. Germline-derived CDR1 and CDR2 are SGHDT and YYEEEE.

The chain links TRBV4-1 to TRBJ1-4; D is uncertain. The germline V and J ends were trimmed by 4 bases and 6 bases, with 15 bases remaining between them. The CDR3 length is 15 residues. Germline assignment: CDR1 MGHRA and CDR2 YSYEKL. CDR3 sequence (DNA): TGCGCCAGCAGCCCTCATTCTCTAAACGATGAAAAACTGTTTTTT. Translation gives CASSPHSLNDEKLFF.

This chain connects TRBV12-5 to TRBJ2-2; D may be TRBD2 (6 bases). V lost 5 bases, J lost 4 bases, and 14 bases lay in between. The V gene's germline CDR1 is LGHNT and CDR2 FRNRAP. The CDR3 spans 15 residues. CDR3 sequence (DNA): TGTGCTAGTGGTACCGCAATCGGGAGCACCGGGGAGCTGTTTTTT. Residues: CASGTAIGSTGELFF.

The rearrangement links TRBV7-2 to TRBJ2-1, with a possible D match to TRBD2 (5 bases). V dropped 4 bases and J dropped 5 bases, with 15 bases sitting between them. Looked up from germline, CDR1 is SGHTA and CDR2 is FQGNSA. CDR3 length: 15 residues. The CDR3 DNA follows: TGTGCCAGCAGCTCCCAAAGCGGAAGGCACAATGAGCAGTTCTTC. As protein: CASSSQSGRHNEQFF.

The rearrangement uses TRBV18 and TRBJ2-5; 9 bases match TRBD1. Per the germline V gene, CDR1 is KGHSH and CDR2 is LQKENI. Trimming removed 3 bases from V and 2 bases from J; junction bases left unmatched: 4. The CDR3 runs 15 residues. The CDR3 protein is CASSPRQGEQETQYF. The CDR3, as DNA: TGTGCCAGCTCACCGCGACAGGGGGAACAAGAGACCCAGTACTTC.

The V and J genes are TRBV24-1 and TRBJ2-3, with 9 bases matching TRBD1. V dropped 6 bases and J dropped 7; count of bases not matched to a gene: 7. Germline V lookup: CDR1 KGHDR, CDR2 SFDVKD. CDR3 length: 14 residues. Written as DNA, the CDR3 is TGTGCCACCAGTATAACAGGGGGCGAGCATACGCAGTATTTT. Translating it yields CATSITGGEHTQYF.

The rearrangement joins TRBV12-3 or TRBV12-4 to TRBJ1-2; D is unclear. Trimming took off 7 bases at V and 1 base at J, with 10 bases between the two ends. The CDR3 length is 13 residues. The CDR3 here is CASTQTNNYGYTF. The DNA of the CDR3 is TGTGCCAGCACCCAGACTAATAACTATGGCTACACCTTC.